This T cell receptor beta chain is from a study of T cell responses to AZD1222 COVID-19 vaccine. The repertoire was sequenced with immunoSEQ multiplex PCR; TCRdb's copy has only in-frame clones and lacks some. The table includes approximately 150,000 clones, approximately 91% detected once. Points on this clone: No antigen is known for it. The sample carries other DNA sequences with the same CDR3.

Study-level findings and limits: Spike-spanning, vaccine-associated CD4 TCRs were dominant at 160-218 and 743-854. Two AZD1222 administrations were followed by greater Spike-specific TCR breadth and depth.

Germline-derived CDR1 and CDR2 are SNHLY and FYNNEI. Trimming took 4 bases from V and 1 from J, leaving 6 bases between them. The CDR3 is made up of 13 amino acids. V is TRBV2 and J is TRBJ2-3; no firm D call. This sequence originates from an adult who received the AZD1222 COVID-19 vaccine. The sample consisted of peripheral blood, taken 28 days after the second AZD1222 dose. CDR3 bases: TGTGCCAGCAGTGTCACCGGCACAGATACGCAGTATTTT. Protein sequence: CASSVTGTDTQYF.